The clone carrying this T cell receptor beta chain was counted between two and nine times. What it binds is not known. V lost 0 bases and J lost 10, with 15 bases in between. CDR3 length: 14 residues. The V gene's germline CDR1 is SGHVS and CDR2 FNYEAQ. The data are from a study of response to subunit inactivated influenza vaccine. TCRdb itself ran the RT-PCR reads through MiXCR, one entry per CDR3 protein. The sample consists of approximately 310,000 distinct CDR3 sequences, 21% of them appearing once. Study-level results: After each seasonal influenza vaccination, few new T cells are recruited, the authors suggested.

Specimen: PBMCs from blood, collected about 20 months after vaccination. This chain links TRBV7-6 with TRBJ2-5, with a possible D match to TRBD2 (5 bases). The sequence came from a man aged 45-69 years who received an inactivated influenza vaccine. The CDR3 DNA reads as TGTGCCAGCAGCTTAGCGGATCTGGCCGGGGACCAGTACTTC. Protein product: CASSLADLAGDQYF.